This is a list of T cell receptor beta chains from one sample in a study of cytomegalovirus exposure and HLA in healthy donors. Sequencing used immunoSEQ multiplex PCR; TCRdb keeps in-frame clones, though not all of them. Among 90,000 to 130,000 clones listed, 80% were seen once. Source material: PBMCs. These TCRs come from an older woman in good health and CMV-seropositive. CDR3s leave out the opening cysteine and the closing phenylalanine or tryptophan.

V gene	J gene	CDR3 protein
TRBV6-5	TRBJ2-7	ASSYSSGNSYEQY
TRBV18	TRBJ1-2	ASSPMGLYGYT
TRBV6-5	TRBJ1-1	ASSYSTGRTEAF
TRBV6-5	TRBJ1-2	ASSYWTGTSFYGYT
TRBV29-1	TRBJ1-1	SVRILVEVNTEAF
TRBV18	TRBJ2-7	ASSPMASVSSYEQY
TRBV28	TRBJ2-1	ASCLAVNEQF
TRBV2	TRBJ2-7	ASSTEGESAYEQY
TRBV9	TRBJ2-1	ASSPASGSSYNEQF
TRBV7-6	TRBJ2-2	ASSLVGRANTGELF
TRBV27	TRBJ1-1	ASSLSRDTEAF
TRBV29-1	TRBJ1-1	SVGDRANEAF
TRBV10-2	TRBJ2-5	ASSVNSGRAETQY
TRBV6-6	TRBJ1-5	ASESSPVNSNQPQH
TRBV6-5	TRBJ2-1	ASSYEASGNEQF
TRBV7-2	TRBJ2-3	ASSFEADTQY
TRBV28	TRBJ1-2	ASTLGQPYGYT
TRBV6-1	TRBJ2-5	ASMRGSAQQETQY
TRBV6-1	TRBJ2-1	ASSPGTSGNNEQF
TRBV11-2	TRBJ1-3	ASSFGSSGNTIY
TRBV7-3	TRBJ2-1	ASSLTTGLVNEQF
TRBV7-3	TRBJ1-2	ASSPDRRNGYT
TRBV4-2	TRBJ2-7	ASSSIPSLRYEQY
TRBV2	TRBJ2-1	ASIWEAGPPNEQF
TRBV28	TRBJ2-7	ASGTEVQTSY
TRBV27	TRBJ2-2	ASSLIGWEVGTGELF
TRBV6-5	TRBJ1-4	ASSKQTGVNEKLF
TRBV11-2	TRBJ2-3	ASTMRGTWGTDTQY
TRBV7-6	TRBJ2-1	ASSLVRDRGSEQF
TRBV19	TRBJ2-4	ASSTPPGWRESPAKNIQY
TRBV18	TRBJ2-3	ASSPPKGGLATDTQY
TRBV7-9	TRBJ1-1	ASSLGQTGGTEAF
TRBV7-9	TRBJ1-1	SSSLEMATEAF
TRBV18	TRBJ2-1	ASSPLLGGLPQF
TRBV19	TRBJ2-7	ASSMEREQLYEQY
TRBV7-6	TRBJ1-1	ASSYGGLATEAF
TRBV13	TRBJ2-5	ASSLDGVGGVAETQY
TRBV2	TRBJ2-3	ASSLSTTGDTQY
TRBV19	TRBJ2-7	ASGSGLGEQY
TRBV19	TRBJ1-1	AAGRTEAF
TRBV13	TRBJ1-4	ASSVYRRNNEKLF
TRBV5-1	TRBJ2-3	ASSSGLAGGPGDTQY
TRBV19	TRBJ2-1	ATRNTGDNEQF
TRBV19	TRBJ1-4	ASRKTGNHNEKLF
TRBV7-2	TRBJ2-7	ASSRTAYEQY
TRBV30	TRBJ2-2	AWSISRSTGELF